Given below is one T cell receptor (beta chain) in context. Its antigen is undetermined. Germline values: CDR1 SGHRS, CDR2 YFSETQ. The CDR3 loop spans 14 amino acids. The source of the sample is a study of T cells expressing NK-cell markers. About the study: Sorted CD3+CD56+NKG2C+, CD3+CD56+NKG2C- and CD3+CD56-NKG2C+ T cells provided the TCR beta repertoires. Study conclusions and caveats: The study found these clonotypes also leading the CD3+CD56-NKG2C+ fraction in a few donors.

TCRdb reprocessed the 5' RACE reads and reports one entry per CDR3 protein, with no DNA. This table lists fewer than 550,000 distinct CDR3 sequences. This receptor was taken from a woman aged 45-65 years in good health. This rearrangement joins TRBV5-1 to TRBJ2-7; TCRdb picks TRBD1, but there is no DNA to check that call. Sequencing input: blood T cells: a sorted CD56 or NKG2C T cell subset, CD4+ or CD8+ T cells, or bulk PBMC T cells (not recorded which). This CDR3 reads CASSSGGEPYEQYF.